This T cell receptor beta chain was sequenced for a study of T cell repertoires in cytomegalovirus infection (dated by TCRdb to between 2018 and 2021). The study in broad terms: Recently identified HLA-C-restricted CMV epitopes, whose presentation resists viral immunomodulation, were targeted by peptide stimulations together with well-studied HLA-B-restricted epitopes. Donor HLA type was relevant to the analysis, because carriage of CMV infection together with the matching HLA type was indicated by public TCR beta signatures. Points the paper makes about the study in general: In the ex vivo response, HLA-C-restricted CMV-specific TCR beta clonotypes were dominant, and in two of eight donors the single most frequent clonotype came from this HLA-C-restricted group. In both this cohort and an independent cohort of 350 or so donors, the cumulative frequency of public TCR beta family members distinguished carriers of CMV infection plus the relevant HLA type.

Of note for this clonotype: Its cognate antigen has yet to be identified. There are no base qualities to consult, and no much larger clone falls within one base.

TCRdb records Illumina HiSeq 1500 as the sequencer. TCRdb passed the public sequencing reads through fastp at Q25 and MiXCR, retaining productive beta sequences. Rows matching on CDR3 protein sequence are summarized as one entry with the most common DNA and genes. For this sample the table gives approximately 89,000 distinct CDR3 sequences, of which around 25% were detected only once. Together, the top ten hold 50% of the sample. V is pared back by 7 bases and J by 6 bases, with 6 bases lying between the germline termini. Measured from the cysteine to the phenylalanine, the CDR3 is 10 residues long. The only DNA kept is the CDR3, 30 bases in frame from the first base. CDR1 and CDR2, per the germline V gene (reference sequence), are SEHNR and FQNEAQ. The treatment or condition label for this specimen denotes: in vitro stimulation with specific CMV peptide epitopes to enrich CMV-specific T cells.

This clonotype originated in a human donor in good health (CMV status not recorded). Some clones in this sample may be carry-over from other donors' samples. Sequences were derived from CD8+ T cells from cultured PBMCs, sampled from culture after CMV antigen stimulation. The chain is assembled from TRBV7-9 and TRBJ1-1; there is no confident call for the D gene. The DNA reads as follows: TGTGCCAGCATCGGTGCTGAAGCTTTCTTT. It translates to CASIGAEAFF.